A single sample gave rise to the 27 T cell receptor beta chains below, sequenced in a study of cytomegalovirus exposure and HLA in healthy donors (dated by TCRdb to 2016 to 2017). The library was made by the immunoSEQ multiplex PCR assay. For the multiplex PCR, a mixture combining 60 forward primers for TCR Vbeta segments and 13 reverse primers for TCR Jbeta segments was used. TCRdb took over this immuneACCESS table, retaining in-frame rearrangements with V and J assigned. Such tables are incomplete; in checked studies, under half of the missing clones stem from an unresolved V gene, and the remainder is unexplained. The sample profile shows 130,000 or so clones; over 50% of them were found once. The top ten hold under 9.5% of the sample. The material sequenced was PBMCs. The receptors shown here come from a woman aged 40 to 49 in good health and CMV-seropositive.

This clone turned up a few times. V is TRBV25-1 and J is TRBJ2-1, with unresolved D. The CDR3 contains 16 residues. Germline-derived CDR1 and CDR2 are MGHDK and SYGVNS. The V end lost 3 bases, the J end lost 0 bases, and 12 bases lay between the germline ends. The CDR3 region is CASSESRPVSYNEQFF. In DNA, the CDR3 is TGTGCCAGCAGTGAGTCTAGGCCCGTCTCCTACAATGAGCAGTTCTTC.

This clone was seen only a few times. This CDR3 is CASSQWSNQPQHF. DNA for the CDR3: TGTGCCAGCAGCCAATGGAGTAATCAGCCCCAGCATTTT. The chain combines TRBV4-2 with TRBJ1-5; D gene unclear. Per the germline V gene, CDR1 is LGHNA and CDR2 is YNFKEQ. V was clipped by 2 bases and J by 4 bases, with 6 bases between them. The CDR3 has 13 amino acids.

This clone was counted between two and nine times. The V gene is TRBV19, the J gene TRBJ2-7; 7 positions agree with TRBD1. Trimming cost V 6 bases and J 3 bases; bases outside gene matches: 2. The CDR3 contains 12 residues. CDR1 LNHDA and CDR2 SQIVND come from the germline V gene (reference sequence). The DNA for the CDR3 is TGTGCCAGTAGGGGGACAGACTACGAGCAGTACTTC. This encodes CASRGTDYEQYF. Drawing the rest from reference TRBV19 and TRBJ2-7, the complete variable domain is DGGITQSPKYLFRKEGQNVTLSCEQNLNHDAMYWYRQDPGQGLRLIYYSQIVNDFQKGDIAEGYSVSREKKESFPLTVTSAQKNPTAFYLCASRGTDYEQYFGPGTRLTVT.

This chain uses TRBV5-6 with TRBJ1-1, with D possibly TRBD1 on 6 matching bases. The CDR3 extends over 12 amino acids. Germline lookup yields CDR1 SGHDT and CDR2 YYEEEE. Trimming took off 6 bases at V and 11 bases at J, with 17 bases between the two ends. The CDR3 sequence: CASTDNQGHAFF. The CDR3 nucleotides read TGTGCCAGCACCGACAATCAGGGGCACGCTTTCTTT.

V gene TRBV2 combines with J gene TRBJ2-2, with D unclear. Germline V CDR1 and CDR2: SNHLY, FYNNEI. V was trimmed by 7 bases and J by 5 bases, leaving 20 bases between them. This CDR3 is built from 16 residues. In DNA, the CDR3 is TGTGCCAGCATCACCACGGAGCATCATTCAACCGGGGAGCTGTTTTTT. Its protein product is CASITTEHHSTGELFF. Drawing the rest from reference TRBV2 and TRBJ2-2, the complete variable domain is EPEVTQTPSHQVTQMGQEVILRCVPISNHLYFYWYRQILGQKVEFLVSFYNNEISEKSEIFDDQFSVERPDGSNFTLKIRSTKLEDSAMYFCASITTEHHSTGELFFGEGSRLTVL.

This clone was seen a few times. The chain carries TRBV28 and TRBJ2-1; 8 nucleotides agree with TRBD2. Trimming took 6 bases from V and 1 from J; bases not matched to a gene: 8. The length of the CDR3 is 16 residues. CDR1 and CDR2 (germline): MDHEN, SYDVKM. In DNA form, the CDR3 reads TGTGCCAGCAGGGGGGGACTAGGGATTTCCTACAATGAGCAGTTCTTC. This encodes CASRGGLGISYNEQFF.

CDR3 protein: CASSFLKPGQSAAEAFF. The CDR3 DNA sequence: TGTGCCAGCAGTTTTTTGAAGCCTGGACAGTCGGCGGCTGAAGCTTTCTTT. This chain connects TRBV28 to TRBJ1-1; tentative D call: TRBD1 (6 bases). With 3 bases removed from V and 6 bases from J, the gap between germline ends came to 23 bases. Per germline, CDR1 MDHEN and CDR2 SYDVKM. The CDR3 contains 17 residues.

The chain joins TRBV29-1 to TRBJ2-1, with TRBD2 as a possible D gene (5 bases). This CDR3 contains 13 residues. V lost 7 bases and J 4 bases, leaving 14 bases between the germline ends. CDR1 and CDR2 (germline): SQVTM, ANQGSEA. The CDR3 spells CSGERLGYNEQFF. CDR3 bases: TGCAGCGGCGAGCGGCTAGGGTACAATGAGCAGTTCTTC.

The J gene is TRBJ2-5, the V gene TRBV10-1; 11 nucleotides line up with TRBD2. Germline assignment: CDR1 WNHNN and CDR2 SYGVQD (reference sequence). The CDR3 is 16 residues long. V lost 2 bases and J lost 2; bases outside the gene matches: 4. CDR3 bases: TGCGCCAGCAGTGAGGGCCTAGCGGGGGGACAAGAGACCCAGTACTTC. Protein sequence: CASSEGLAGGQETQYF.

The CDR3 protein is CASSFVLFLPSGSISPGNEQFF. The CDR3 bases are TGTGCCAGCAGTTTTGTTCTGTTCCTGCCTAGCGGGAGTATATCTCCGGGTAATGAGCAGTTCTTC. The V and J genes are TRBV28 and TRBJ2-1; 10 nucleotides line up with TRBD2. The germline CDR1 and CDR2 sequences are MDHEN and SYDVKM. This CDR3 spans 22 amino acids. Unmatched junction bases numbered 27, after V lost 3 bases and J lost 7 bases.

A few counts support this clone. V gene TRBV5-1 combines with J gene TRBJ2-1, with 10 positions matching TRBD2. V lost 5 bases, J lost 4 bases, and 6 bases stayed unmatched. Germline CDR1 and CDR2: SGHRS and YFSETQ. CDR3 length equals 15 residues. CDR3 in DNA: TGCGCCAGCAGTCCTACTAGCGGGGTTTACAATGAGCAGTTCTTC. Translation: CASSPTSGVYNEQFF.

The CDR3 DNA is TGTGCCAGCAGCGGGGGGACTTTTGAAAAACTGTTTTTT. Its protein is CASSGGTFEKLFF. The chain has TRBV9 and TRBJ1-4; a weak D match, TRBD1 (5 bases). V was cut by 3 bases and J by 7 bases, with 10 bases left in between. CDR3 length: 13 residues. Germline V gene sequence: CDR1 SGDLS, CDR2 YYNGEE. Drawing the rest from reference TRBV9 and TRBJ1-4, the complete variable domain is DSGVTQTPKHLITATGQRVTLRCSPRSGDLSVYWYQQSLDQGLQFLIQYYNGEERAKGNILERFSAQQFPDLHSELNLSSLELGDSALYFCASSGGTFEKLFFGSGTQLSVL.

The chain recombines TRBV27 with TRBJ2-7; 9 bases align to TRBD1. This CDR3 is 16 amino acids long. Per germline, CDR1 MNHEY and CDR2 SMNVEV (reference sequence). J was trimmed by 3 bases and V by 5 bases; bases with no gene match: 11. CDR3 region: CASSLLGQGRNYEQYF. The CDR3 DNA reads as TGTGCCAGCAGTCTACTGGGACAGGGACGAAACTACGAGCAGTACTTC.

This clone counts as medium-sized. The V and J genes are TRBV2 and TRBJ2-1; D is possibly TRBD2 (6 bases). This CDR3 region has 14 residues. Trimming pared 4 bases from V and 5 bases from J, leaving 12 bases between. CDR1 is SNHLY, CDR2 FYNNEI, per germline. The CDR3 spells CASSVGRTNNEQFF. The CDR3 DNA follows: TGTGCCAGCAGTGTCGGGAGAACCAACAATGAGCAGTTCTTC.

The chain uses TRBV5-1 and TRBJ2-5; TRBD1 matches at 10 bases. The J segment lost 2 bases and the V segment lost 0 bases, leaving 10 bases of the junction unmatched. Germline V CDR1 and CDR2: SGHRS, YFSETQ. The CDR3 length is 18 residues. CDR3 nucleotides: TGCGCCAGCAGCTTGGGAATCGGGGACAGGGGACCTCAAGAGACCCAGTACTTC. Translating it yields CASSLGIGDRGPQETQYF. Looking up the rest from reference TRBV5-1 and TRBJ2-5 gives the full variable domain: KAGVTQTPRYLIKTRGQQVTLSCSPISGHRSVSWYQQTPGQGLQFLFEYFSETQRNKGNFPGRFSGRQFSNSRSEMNVSTLELGDSALYLCASSLGIGDRGPQETQYFGPGTRLLVL.

The chain uses TRBV18 and TRBJ1-5; D not resolved. The V end lost 4 bases, the J end lost 3 bases, and 7 bases lay between the germline ends. CDR1 is KGHSH, CDR2 LQKENI, per germline. CDR3 length: 13 residues. The CDR3, as DNA: TGTGCCAGCTCACGTCAGTCCAATCAGCCCCAGCATTTT. Amino acids: CASSRQSNQPQHF.

This clone showed up just a few times. The genes are TRBV30 and TRBJ2-3; D is possibly TRBD2 (6 bases). CDR1 is GTSNPN, CDR2 SVGIG, per germline (reference sequence). There are 13 residues in the CDR3. V lost 5 bases and J lost 5, with 14 bases in between. CDR3 nucleotide sequence: TGTGCCTGGGGAGGGGCCGGGGAAGATACGCAGTATTTT. Protein product: CAWGGAGEDTQYF.

The chain employs TRBV7-9 and TRBJ2-3; tentative D call: TRBD1 (6 bases). The length of the CDR3 is 17 residues. V lost 0 bases to trimming and J lost 2 bases, with 15 bases between them. Germline values: CDR1 SEHNR, CDR2 FQNEAQ (reference sequence). The CDR3: CASSLAQTGHFTDTQYF. The DNA of the CDR3 is TGTGCCAGCAGCTTAGCCCAGACGGGACACTTCACAGATACGCAGTATTTT.

There are many counts of this clone. The chain joins TRBV6-4 to TRBJ2-3; 10 bases align to TRBD2. Trimming took 0 bases from V and 3 from J; bases not matched to a gene: 3. CDR3 length equals 16 residues. CDR1 MRHNA and CDR2 SNTAGT come from the germline V gene. The CDR3 DNA sequence: TGTGCCAGCAGTGACTCGAGCGGGGGGGAAACAGATACGCAGTATTTT. Protein sequence: CASSDSSGGETDTQYF.

This clone occurred once. The rearrangement joins TRBV27 to TRBJ2-1; maybe TRBD1 (6 bases). The germline V and J ends were trimmed by 4 bases and 0 bases, with 10 bases remaining between them. This CDR3 is 15 amino acids long. CDR1 is MNHEY, CDR2 SMNVEV, per germline (reference sequence). This CDR3 reads CASSSSDSSYNEQFF. The CDR3 DNA is TGTGCCAGCAGTTCCTCGGACAGCTCCTACAATGAGCAGTTCTTC.

V is TRBV2 and J is TRBJ2-7; 8 bases are a match to TRBD1. Germline V gene lookup returns CDR1 SNHLY and CDR2 FYNNEI. CDR3 length equals 14 residues. V trimming: 4 bases; J trimming: 5 bases; junction bases outside the gene matches: 7. This chain's CDR3 is CASSVGQELNEQYF. CDR3 coding DNA: TGTGCCAGCAGTGTGGGACAGGAGCTTAACGAGCAGTACTTC.

The rearrangement uses TRBV7-2 and TRBJ2-7; 8 nucleotides line up with TRBD1. Germline CDR1 and CDR2: SGHTA and FQGNSA. The CDR3 runs to 15 residues. The V segment lost 1 base and the J segment 3 bases; nucleotides outside the gene matches: 5. Here the CDR3 reads CASSLDSGTGYEQYF. In nucleotides, the CDR3 is TGTGCCAGCAGCTTAGACTCCGGGACAGGCTACGAGCAGTACTTC.

The genes are TRBV27 and TRBJ2-1; 11 nucleotides match TRBD1. V lost 7 bases and J lost 12; bases outside the gene matches: 11. The CDR3 is 14 amino acids. CDR1 is MNHEY and CDR2 is SMNVEV in the germline V gene (reference sequence). For the CDR3, the DNA is TGTGCCAGCACTTCCCCCGGGACAGGGGGGAGGCAGTTCTTC. Amino acid sequence: CASTSPGTGGRQFF.

This sequence joins TRBV18 and TRBJ2-3; tentative D call: TRBD2 (5 bases). CDR1 KGHSH and CDR2 LQKENI come from the germline V gene. The CDR3 is 14 residues long. Trimming removed 3 bases from V and 3 bases from J, with 10 bases in between. The CDR3 DNA reads as TGTGCCAGCTCACCTCGGGGTTGGACAGATACGCAGTATTTT. It codes for CASSPRGWTDTQYF. Drawing the rest from reference TRBV18 and TRBJ2-3, the complete variable domain is NAGVMQNPRHLVRRRGQEARLRCSPMKGHSHVYWYRQLPEEGLKFMVYLQKENIIDESGMPKERFSAEFPKEGPSILRIQQVVRGDSAAYFCASSPRGWTDTQYFGPGTRLTVL.

The chain's CDR3 is CASSLRRLAGGEQYF. CDR3 coding DNA: TGTGCCAGCAGTCTCCGCAGACTAGCGGGAGGTGAGCAGTACTTC. The chain uses TRBV6-1 and TRBJ2-7, with 13 bases that match TRBD2. From germline, CDR1 is MNHNS and CDR2 SASEGT. This CDR3 region has 15 residues. The J segment lost 7 bases and the V segment lost 5 bases, leaving 8 bases of the junction unmatched.

The chain joins TRBV25-1 to TRBJ2-3; D remains unclear. CDR1 and CDR2 from the germline V gene are MGHDK and SYGVNS. The CDR3 loop spans 13 amino acids. The germline V and J ends were trimmed by 6 bases and 2 bases, with 9 bases remaining between them. Here the CDR3 reads CASSLSVTDTQYF. CDR3 in DNA: TGTGCCAGCAGCCTCTCGGTCACAGATACGCAGTATTTT.

This chain links TRBV27 with TRBJ1-6, with 9 nucleotides matching TRBD1. The CDR3 is 14 amino acids. V was pared by 6 bases and J by 9 bases, with 6 bases of the junction left unmatched. Germline V CDR1 and CDR2: MNHEY, SMNVEV (reference sequence). Here the CDR3 reads CASREQGAGSPLHF. The CDR3 DNA follows: TGTGCCAGCAGAGAACAGGGGGCTGGTTCACCCCTCCACTTT.